The 25 T cell receptor beta chains below come from one sample, sequenced in a study of vaccination effects on CD4 cells after COVID-19. Antigen-specific CD4+ T cell clonotypes were called by their expansion after viral peptide-pool culture in ViraFEST. CD4+ T cell isolation took place after 10 days of culture. No antigens are known for them. Profiling relied on immunoSEQ multiplex PCR, and the TCRdb table lists in-frame clones only, not all of them. The profile shows more than 25,000 clones, roughly 63% of them singletons. The starting material was CD4+ T cells from PBMCs cultured with HCoV-229E spike peptides, obtained before COVID-19 vaccination. Source of these receptors: a human donor who received a COVID-19 vaccine.

This chain connects TRBV10-3 to TRBJ2-1; 7 bases agree with TRBD2. Germline assignment: CDR1 ENHRY and CDR2 SYGVKD. The V and J ends lost 10 bases and 0 bases, in that order; junction bases with no gene match: 9. The CDR3 length is 15 residues. This CDR3 reads CASQPSGSSYNEQFF. For the CDR3, the DNA is TGTGCCAGCCAGCCTAGCGGTAGCTCCTACAATGAGCAGTTCTTC.

This chain connects TRBV28 to TRBJ2-7; D perhaps matches TRBD1 (5 bases). The CDR3 extends over 14 amino acids. The germline V gene has CDR1 MDHEN and CDR2 SYDVKM. The V and J ends lost 5 bases and 1 base respectively, with 12 bases between them. The CDR3 spells CASSGWTNSYEQYF. The CDR3 DNA is TGTGCCAGCAGTGGTTGGACAAATTCCTACGAGCAGTACTTC.

The chain uses TRBV6-5 and TRBJ2-3; 8 nucleotides align to TRBD2. The length of the CDR3 is 15 residues. Germline V CDR1 and CDR2: MNHEY, SVGAGI. V trimming: 6 bases; J trimming: 3 bases; junction bases outside the gene matches: 8. CDR3 in amino acids: CASRSRGGLTDTQYF. DNA for the CDR3: TGTGCCAGCAGATCCCGCGGGGGGTTGACAGATACGCAGTATTTT.

This clone was observed many times. CDR3 coding DNA: TGTGCCAGCAGCCCCTTTGCCTTTGGCTACACCTTC. Translating it yields CASSPFAFGYTF. V usage is TRBV28 and J usage is TRBJ1-2, with D hard to call. The CDR3 has 12 amino acids. Trimming took off 6 bases at V and 7 bases at J, with 12 bases between the two ends. Germline CDR1 reads MDHEN; CDR2 reads SYDVKM.

This rearrangement joins TRBV7-2 to TRBJ1-1; D is perhaps TRBD1 (6 bases). Between the trimmed V and J ends, which lost 2 bases and 4 bases, there was a span of 8 bases. This CDR3 is built from 13 residues. Germline-derived CDR1 and CDR2 are SGHTA and FQGNSA. As DNA, the CDR3 is TGTGCCAGCAGCTTAAAAGGGGGCACTGAAGCTTTCTTT. Translation gives CASSLKGGTEAFF.

This chain joins TRBV19 and TRBJ2-2, with D possibly matching TRBD2 (5 bases). This CDR3 region has 13 residues. Trimming took off 9 bases at V and 3 bases at J, with 11 bases between the two ends. Looked up from germline, CDR1 is LNHDA and CDR2 is SQIVND (reference sequence). The CDR3 here is CASHEGYTGELFF. The CDR3 DNA reads as TGTGCCAGCCATGAGGGATACACCGGGGAGCTGTTTTTT.

This clone was counted only a few times. The chain combines TRBV18 with TRBJ2-5; a possible D gene is TRBD1 (6 bases). V lost 2 bases, J lost 1 base, and 11 bases lay in between. The germline V gene encodes CDR1 KGHSH and CDR2 LQKENI. The CDR3 runs to 15 residues. As DNA, the CDR3 is TGTGCCAGCTCACCAAACCAGGGGCCCCAAGAGACCCAGTACTTC. This gives the protein CASSPNQGPQETQYF.

J is TRBJ2-7 and V is TRBV19; 9 positions agree with TRBD2. After removal of 4 bases from V and 9 bases from J, the junction contained 10 bases not matched to a gene. Germline V lookup: CDR1 LNHDA, CDR2 SQIVND (reference sequence). The CDR3 length is 14 residues. As DNA, the CDR3 is TGTGCCAGTAGTAGGACGCTAGCGGGAACGGGGCAGTACTTC. Amino acid sequence: CASSRTLAGTGQYF.

The V gene is TRBV19, the J gene TRBJ2-7; no reliable D call. Looked up from germline, CDR1 is LNHDA and CDR2 is SQIVND (reference sequence). The V end lost 3 bases, the J end lost 1 base, and 13 bases lay between the germline ends. This CDR3 is 15 amino acids long. The CDR3 DNA reads TGTGCCAGTAGTATTGTAATCGGCCGTTCCTACGAGCAGTACTTC. This codes for CASSIVIGRSYEQYF.

The rearrangement joins TRBV2 to TRBJ2-2, with D tentatively TRBD1 (5 bases). The CDR3 loop spans 15 amino acids. The germline gives CDR1 SNHLY, CDR2 FYNNEI. Trimming shortened V by 7 bases and J by 2 bases, and 14 bases separated the two germline ends. The CDR3 DNA follows: TGTGCCAGCAATAAGGCAGGGATAAACACCGGGGAGCTGTTTTTT. As protein: CASNKAGINTGELFF.

V and J are TRBV20-1 and TRBJ2-2; D is possibly TRBD2 (6 bases). The V and J ends lost 3 bases and 6 bases respectively, with 14 bases between them. The CDR3 is 14 amino acids. From germline, CDR1 is DFQATT and CDR2 SNEGSKA (reference sequence). The CDR3 loop reads CSASSGEAPGELFF. The CDR3 nucleotides are TGCAGTGCTAGTTCGGGAGAGGCCCCCGGGGAGCTGTTTTTT.

The chain recombines TRBV6-2 or TRBV6-3 with TRBJ2-5, with a tentative D call TRBD1 (6 bases). V was pared by 1 base and J by 1 base, with 13 bases between. There are 16 residues in the CDR3. Germline CDR1 MNHEY, CDR2 SVGEGT. The DNA of the CDR3 is TGTGCCAGCAGTTACTTCGGGACATTGGTCCAAGAGACCCAGTACTTC. Its translation: CASSYFGTLVQETQYF.

The V call is TRBV12-5, the J call TRBJ2-7; 7 bases fit TRBD1. After removal of 8 bases from V and 3 bases from J, the junction contained 13 bases not matched to a gene. Looked up from germline, CDR1 is LGHNT and CDR2 is FRNRAP. The CDR3 totals 15 residues. CDR3 nucleotide sequence: TGTGCTAGTTCCACCCCCCGGGACAGCCTCTACGAGCAGTACTTC. It is translated as CASSTPRDSLYEQYF.

The rearrangement uses TRBV7-2 and TRBJ1-3, with 9 bases lining up with TRBD1. J was trimmed by 2 bases and V by 5 bases; bases with no gene match: 7. CDR3 size: 16 residues. The germline V gene has CDR1 SGHTA and CDR2 FQGNSA. CDR3 sequence reads: CASSPGQGLTGNTIYF. CDR3 bases: TGTGCCAGCAGCCCCGGACAGGGGTTGACTGGAAACACCATATATTTT.

This clone has just a few counts. The chain links TRBV19 to TRBJ2-2; D is possibly TRBD1 or TRBD2 (6 bases each). V lost 3 bases and J lost 2, with 22 bases in between. Germline loops: CDR1 LNHDA, CDR2 SQIVND (reference sequence). This CDR3 has 19 amino acids. As DNA, the CDR3 is TGTGCCAGTAGTATGAGATTGGGAGGACAGCTGCGTAACACCGGGGAGCTGTTTTTT. Amino acids: CASSMRLGGQLRNTGELFF.

This clone was observed a single time. The rearrangement joins TRBV19 to TRBJ1-1, with D unclear. The length of the CDR3 is 14 residues. Between the trimmed V and J ends, which lost 7 bases and 4 bases, there was a span of 16 bases. Germline-derived CDR1 and CDR2 are LNHDA and SQIVND (reference sequence). The CDR3 sequence: CASTSKGTFTEAFF. CDR3 nucleotides: TGTGCCAGTACCTCAAAGGGAACTTTCACTGAAGCTTTCTTT.

The chain joins TRBV29-1 to TRBJ2-7, with TRBD1 as a possible D gene (6 bases). The CDR3 has 14 amino acids. Germline CDR1 and CDR2: SQVTM and ANQGSEA. The V gene lost 7 bases and the J gene lost 0 bases, with 16 bases spanning the gap. The CDR3 coding sequence is TGCAGCGCTTTACGTACAGGGAGCTCCTACGAGCAGTACTTC. Its protein product is CSALRTGSSYEQYF.

DNA for the CDR3: TGTGCCAGCTCACCGCGAAGGGGGGACAAAAACATTCAGTACTTC. It codes for CASSPRRGDKNIQYF. J is TRBJ2-4 and V is TRBV18, with D perhaps given as TRBD1 or TRBD2 (6 bases each). Per germline, CDR1 KGHSH and CDR2 LQKENI. The CDR3 extends over 15 amino acids. V was clipped by 3 bases and J by 3 bases, with 12 bases between them.

The chain employs TRBV9 and TRBJ2-3; D unclear. Trimming left V 0 bases short and J 8 bases short, with 13 bases between. CDR1 and CDR2 (germline): SGDLS, YYNGEE. The CDR3 runs to 14 residues. The CDR3 nucleotides read TGTGCCAGCAGCGTAGAGGCCCACGGCGGTACGCAGTATTTT. Its translation: CASSVEAHGGTQYF.

The chain uses TRBV29-1 and TRBJ1-3, with D unresolved. In germline, CDR1 is SQVTM, CDR2 ANQGSEA. V was cut by 7 bases and J by 0 bases, with 10 bases left in between. CDR3 length equals 13 residues. The CDR3 DNA reads as TGCAGCGGCCAAGGACCCTCTGGAAACACCATATATTTT. Amino acids: CSGQGPSGNTIYF.

The CDR3 region has the DNA TGTGCCAGCAGTTACACGACAGTCTATGGCTACACCTTC. Translating it yields CASSYTTVYGYTF. The gene calls are TRBV6-2 or TRBV6-3 and TRBJ1-2; weak D call: TRBD1 (5 bases). Germline assignment: CDR1 MNHEY and CDR2 SVGEGT. V was cut by 2 bases and J by 4 bases, with 8 bases left in between. The CDR3 has 13 amino acids.

This clone was observed a handful of times. V and J are TRBV5-1 and TRBJ1-3, with a tentative D call TRBD1 (5 bases). The germline gives CDR1 SGHRS, CDR2 YFSETQ. The CDR3 is 15 residues long. With 7 bases removed from V and 4 bases from J, the gap between germline ends came to 18 bases. The CDR3 DNA is TGCGCCAGCTCAGTAGGCCCGGGGGAAGGAAACACCATATATTTT. Amino acid sequence: CASSVGPGEGNTIYF.

This clone was counted a few times. The genes are TRBV28 and TRBJ2-5; no definite D call. The CDR3 is 13 amino acids. Germline V lookup: CDR1 MDHEN, CDR2 SYDVKM. V was shortened by 4 bases and J by 0 bases, with 6 bases between the two germline ends. CDR3 sequence reads: CASSWQYQETQYF. As DNA, the CDR3 is TGTGCCAGCAGTTGGCAATACCAAGAGACCCAGTACTTC.

The CDR3 nucleotides are TGTGCCAGCAAGGCTAATCTGGGGGCCAGCACAGATACGCAGTATTTT. This translates into CASKANLGASTDTQYF. This chain links TRBV7-6 with TRBJ2-3; a possible D gene is TRBD1 (6 bases). The germline V gene has CDR1 SGHVS and CDR2 FNYEAQ. The V end lost 7 bases, the J end lost 0 bases, and 17 bases lay between the germline ends. CDR3 length: 16 residues.

This clone has only one observation. The chain has TRBV28 and TRBJ1-2; tentative D call: TRBD1 (5 bases). There are 14 residues in the CDR3. Germline CDR1 and CDR2: MDHEN and SYDVKM. V was pared by 4 bases and J by 6 bases, with 15 bases between. CDR3 sequence (DNA): TGTGCCAGCAGTTCCGGGCGGGGGAGGGATGGCTACACCTTC. This sequence encodes CASSSGRGRDGYTF.